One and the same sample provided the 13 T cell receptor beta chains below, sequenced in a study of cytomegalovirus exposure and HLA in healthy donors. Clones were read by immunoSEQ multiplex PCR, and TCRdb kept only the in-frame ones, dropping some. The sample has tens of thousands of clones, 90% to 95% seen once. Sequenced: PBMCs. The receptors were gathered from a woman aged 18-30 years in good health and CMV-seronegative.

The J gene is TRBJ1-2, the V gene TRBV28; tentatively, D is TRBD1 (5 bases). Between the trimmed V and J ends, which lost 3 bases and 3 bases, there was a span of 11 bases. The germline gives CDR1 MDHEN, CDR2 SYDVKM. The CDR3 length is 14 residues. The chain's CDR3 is CASSLAREDYGYTF. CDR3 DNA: TGTGCCAGCAGTTTGGCCAGGGAAGACTATGGCTACACCTTC.

This CDR3 reads CASSSHPGTVNSPLHF. In DNA, the CDR3 is TGTGCCAGCAGTAGTCACCCCGGGACAGTAAATTCACCCCTCCACTTT. The V gene is TRBV28, the J gene TRBJ1-6; 7 positions agree with TRBD1. Trimming took 5 bases from V and 7 from J; bases not matched to a gene: 11. This CDR3 spans 16 amino acids. Germline V CDR1 and CDR2: MDHEN, SYDVKM.

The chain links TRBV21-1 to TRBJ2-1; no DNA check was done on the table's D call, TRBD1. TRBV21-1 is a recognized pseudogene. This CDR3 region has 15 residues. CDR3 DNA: TGTGCCAGCAGCATTCAGGGCGTTACCTACAATGAGCAGTTCTTC. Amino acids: CASSIQGVTYNEQFF.

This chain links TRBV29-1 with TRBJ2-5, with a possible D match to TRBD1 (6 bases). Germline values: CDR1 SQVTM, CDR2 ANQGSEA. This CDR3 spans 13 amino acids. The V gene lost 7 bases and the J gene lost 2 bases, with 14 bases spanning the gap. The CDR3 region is CSANIDRQETQYF. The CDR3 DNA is TGCAGCGCTAATATAGACAGGCAAGAGACCCAGTACTTC.

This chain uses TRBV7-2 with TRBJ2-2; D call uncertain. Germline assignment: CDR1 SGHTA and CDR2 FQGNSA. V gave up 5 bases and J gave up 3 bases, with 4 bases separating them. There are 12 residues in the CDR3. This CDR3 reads CASSPYTGELFF. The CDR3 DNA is TGTGCCAGCAGCCCCTACACCGGGGAGCTGTTTTTT.

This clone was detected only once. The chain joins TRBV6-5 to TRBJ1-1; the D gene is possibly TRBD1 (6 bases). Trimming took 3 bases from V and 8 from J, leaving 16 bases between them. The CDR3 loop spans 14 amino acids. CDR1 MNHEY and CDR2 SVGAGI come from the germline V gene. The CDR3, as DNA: TGTGCCAGCAGTTATAGGACAGAGACCTCAGAAGCTTTCTTT. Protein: CASSYRTETSEAFF.

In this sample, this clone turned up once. CDR3 protein: CASSVGVNVIYDTQYF. As DNA, the CDR3 is TGTGCCAGCAGCGTAGGAGTTAATGTAATTTATGATACGCAGTATTTT. The rearrangement uses TRBV9 and TRBJ2-3; D is unclear. Looked up from germline, CDR1 is SGDLS and CDR2 is YYNGEE. The CDR3 totals 16 residues. Between the trimmed V and J ends, which lost 0 bases and 6 bases, there was a span of 17 bases.

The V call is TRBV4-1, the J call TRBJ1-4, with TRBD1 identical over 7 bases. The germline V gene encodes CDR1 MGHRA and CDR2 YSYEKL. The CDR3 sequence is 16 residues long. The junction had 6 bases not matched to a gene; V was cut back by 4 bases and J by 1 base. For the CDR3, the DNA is TGCGCCAGCAGCCCTCTCCGGACAGGAACTAATGAAAAACTGTTTTTT. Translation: CASSPLRTGTNEKLFF.

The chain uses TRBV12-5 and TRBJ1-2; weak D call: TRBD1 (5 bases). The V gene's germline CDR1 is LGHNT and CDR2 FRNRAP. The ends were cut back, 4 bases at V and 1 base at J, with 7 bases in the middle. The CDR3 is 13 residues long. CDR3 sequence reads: CASGSTVNYGYTF. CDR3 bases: TGTGCTAGTGGTTCGACAGTTAACTATGGCTACACCTTC.

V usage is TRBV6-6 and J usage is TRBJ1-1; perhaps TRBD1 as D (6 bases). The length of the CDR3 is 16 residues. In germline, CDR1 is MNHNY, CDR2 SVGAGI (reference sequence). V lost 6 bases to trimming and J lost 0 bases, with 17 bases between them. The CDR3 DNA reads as TGTGCCAGCAGGTTTGGACAGTCTTCTATGAACACTGAAGCTTTCTTT. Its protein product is CASRFGQSSMNTEAFF.

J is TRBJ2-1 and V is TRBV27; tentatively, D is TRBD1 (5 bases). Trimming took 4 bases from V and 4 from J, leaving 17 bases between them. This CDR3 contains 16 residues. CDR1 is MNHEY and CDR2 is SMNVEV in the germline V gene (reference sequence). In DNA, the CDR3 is TGTGCCAGCAGTTCCTTCCCTAGGGGCCAATACAATGAGCAGTTCTTC. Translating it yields CASSSFPRGQYNEQFF.

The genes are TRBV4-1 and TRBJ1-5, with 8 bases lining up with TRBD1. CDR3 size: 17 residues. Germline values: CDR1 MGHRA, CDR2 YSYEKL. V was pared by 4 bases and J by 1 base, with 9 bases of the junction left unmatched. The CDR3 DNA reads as TGCGCCAGCAGCCTCTGGACAGGGCTTGGGAGCAATCAGCCCCAGCATTTT. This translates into CASSLWTGLGSNQPQHF.

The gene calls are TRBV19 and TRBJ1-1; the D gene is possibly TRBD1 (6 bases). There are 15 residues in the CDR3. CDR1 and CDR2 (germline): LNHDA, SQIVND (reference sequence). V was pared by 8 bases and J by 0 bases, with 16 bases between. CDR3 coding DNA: TGTGCCAGTCAGTATAGGGGGGGGCTGAACACTGAAGCTTTCTTT. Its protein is CASQYRGGLNTEAFF.